One sample yielded the 26 T cell receptor beta chains listed below, sequenced in a study of molecular identifiers for immune sequencing clone quantification. TCRdb used MiXCR to reprocess the PCR reads, holding one entry per CDR3 protein. Of roughly 71,000 distinct CDR3 sequences listed, about 18% were seen once; the top ten hold 1.5% to 1.9%. Sequencing was done on a sample of naive CD8+ T cells from blood, with Jurkat cell RNA spiked in. Subset here: FACS-sorted CD8+CD4-CCR7+CD45RA+ naive T cells. The receptors originated from a human donor in good health. Some libraries in this study had Jurkat cell RNA spiked in.

This clonotype was seen at least ten times. The chain couples TRBV7-2 to TRBJ2-3; D could derive from TRBD1 or TRBD2 (5 bases each). This CDR3 region has 16 residues. Germline V gives CDR1 SGHTA, CDR2 FQGNSA. V was clipped by 8 bases and J by 2 bases, with 20 bases between them. This CDR3 is CASALGAIAVTDTQYF. In nucleotides, the CDR3 is TGTGCCAGCGCCCTCGGGGCCATCGCCGTCACAGATACGCAGTATTTT.

About this clonotype itself: Relative to the germline gene, one junction end is altered; a read error may explain this. The chain is built from TRBV7-9 and TRBJ1-1; TRBD1 agrees at 11 bases. CDR3 length: 16 amino acids. In germline, CDR1 is SEHNR, CDR2 FQNEAQ (reference sequence). The DNA of the CDR3 is TGTGCCGGCAGACCATCTACGGGACAGGGGGATACTGAAGCTTTCTTT. This gives the protein CAGRPSTGQGDTEAFF.

The chain is built from TRBV29-1 and TRBJ1-3; tentatively, D is TRBD1 (6 bases). CDR3 length equals 14 residues. Germline CDR1 SQVTM, CDR2 ANQGSEA. V was shortened by 5 bases and J by 2 bases, with 13 bases between the two germline ends. The CDR3 DNA reads as TGCAGCGTTCTCGCCAGGGGCCCTGGAAACACCATATATTTT. As protein: CSVLARGPGNTIYF.

As concerns this clonotype: The conserved closing phenylalanine or tryptophan is absent in this CDR3, likely reflecting a read error. The CDR3 reads CASSSRDRTHTEAFL. DNA of the CDR3: TGTGCCAGCAGCTCACGGGACCGAACTCACACTGAGGCTTTCCTT. The chain employs TRBV7-9 and TRBJ1-1, with D possibly being TRBD1 (5 bases). Germline loops: CDR1 SEHNR, CDR2 FQNEAQ (reference sequence). The CDR3 is 15 residues long.

This clonotype was seen repeatedly, ten times or more. This chain links TRBV19 with TRBJ2-2, with TRBD2 as a possible D gene (5 bases). CDR3 length: 15 residues. V dropped 5 bases and J dropped 4 bases, with 14 bases sitting between them. Germline V lookup: CDR1 LNHDA, CDR2 SQIVND (reference sequence). The CDR3 here is CASSPGMLGTGELFF. CDR3 nucleotide sequence: TGTGCCAGTAGTCCGGGAATGTTGGGCACCGGGGAGCTGTTTTTT.

The chain links TRBV15 to TRBJ2-1; tentatively, D is TRBD1 (5 bases). This CDR3 is built from 17 residues. V lost 5 bases and J 5 bases, leaving 22 bases between the germline ends. Germline-derived CDR1 and CDR2 are LNHNV and YYDKDF (reference sequence). The CDR3 DNA follows: TGTGCCACCAGCGGCGGACAAGTCGGAGCGAGCCACAATGAGCAGTTCTTC. Its translation: CATSGGQVGASHNEQFF. Variable domain in full (rest from reference TRBV15 and TRBJ2-1): DAMVIQNPRYQVTQFGKPVTLSCSQTLNHNVMYWYQQKSSQAPKLLFHYYDKDFNNEADTPDNFQSRRPNTSFCFLDIRSPGLGDTAMYLCATSGGQVGASHNEQFFGPGTRLTVL.

This clonotype occurred many times. The CDR3 nucleotides are TGTGCCAGCAACTCAGAGGGCGGAGCGGAGGAGCTGTTTTTT. Encoded protein: CASNSEGGAEELFF. The chain has TRBV27 and TRBJ2-2, with D possibly matching TRBD2 (5 bases). V lost 7 bases to trimming and J lost 10 bases, with 19 bases between them. This CDR3 is 14 amino acids long. From germline, CDR1 is MNHEY and CDR2 SMNVEV (reference sequence).

This clonotype was counted at least ten times. V is TRBV7-8 and J is TRBJ2-3, with TRBD2 matching over 8 bases. The V gene end was trimmed by 1 base and the J gene end by 2 bases; junction bases not matched to a gene: 8. This CDR3 is built from 17 residues. Germline CDR1 and CDR2: SGHVS and FQNEAQ. CDR3 nucleotide sequence: TGTGCCAGCAGCTTAGACGATAGCGGGAAATACACAGATACGCAGTATTTT. Amino acids: CASSLDDSGKYTDTQYF.

This clonotype was detected ten times or more. The chain has TRBV7-9 and TRBJ2-7; D is uncertain. This CDR3 comprises 13 residues. V was cut by 5 bases and J by 6 bases, with 14 bases left in between. From germline, CDR1 is SEHNR and CDR2 FQNEAQ (reference sequence). The CDR3 bases are TGTGCCAGCAGCGGTCCCGACACCCTCGAGCAGTACTTC. Protein sequence: CASSGPDTLEQYF.

This clonotype was detected a few times. The rearrangement joins TRBV6-5 to TRBJ2-7, with a possible D match to TRBD1 (6 bases). V was pared by 6 bases and J by 9 bases, with 24 bases between. From germline, CDR1 is MNHEY and CDR2 SVGAGI. CDR3 length equals 15 residues. The CDR3 is CASSPLEGVPPVQYF. DNA of the CDR3: TGTGCCAGCAGCCCCCTCGAGGGGGTCCCACCCGTGCAGTACTTC.

This clonotype has at least ten counts. This chain uses TRBV7-9 with TRBJ2-7, with D hard to call. Germline V gives CDR1 SEHNR, CDR2 FQNEAQ (reference sequence). The CDR3 is 13 residues long. V shed 0 bases and J shed 3 bases, with 6 bases lying between them. This CDR3 reads CASSLAKIYEQYF. The CDR3 region has the DNA TGTGCCAGCAGCTTAGCGAAAATCTACGAGCAGTACTTC. Based on the CDR3 plus reference TRBV7-9 and TRBJ2-7, the full variable domain is DTGVSQNPRHKITKRGQNVTFRCDPISEHNRLYWYRQTLGQGPEFLTYFQNEAQLEKSRLLSDRFSAERPKGSFSTLEIQRTEQGDSAMYLCASSLAKIYEQYFGPGTRLTVT.

The V and J genes are TRBV27 and TRBJ2-7; the D is unclear. This CDR3 is built from 11 residues. Trimming removed 10 bases at V and 2 bases at J, with 9 bases between. Germline V gene sequence: CDR1 MNHEY, CDR2 SMNVEV (reference sequence). The CDR3 coding sequence is TGTGCCACCGGGCGCCCCTACGAGCAGTACTTC. Translated, it gives CATGRPYEQYF.

This clonotype was counted ten times or more. The CDR3 reads CSASWDRNTEAFF. The CDR3 coding sequence is TGCAGTGCTAGCTGGGACCGGAACACTGAAGCTTTCTTT. The chain has TRBV20-1 and TRBJ1-1; D is possibly TRBD1 (5 bases). The CDR3 sequence is 13 residues long. Trimming stripped 3 bases from V and 1 base from J, with 9 bases between. Germline assignment: CDR1 DFQATT and CDR2 SNEGSKA (reference sequence).

This clonotype has a count of ten or more. This sequence joins TRBV6-1 and TRBJ1-1, with a weak D call TRBD1 (6 bases). Trimming shortened V by 6 bases and J by 0 bases, and 11 bases separated the two germline ends. The length of the CDR3 is 14 residues. From germline, CDR1 is MNHNS and CDR2 SASEGT. The CDR3 sequence: CASRVTGLNTEAFF. CDR3 DNA: TGTGCCAGCAGGGTGACAGGTTTGAACACTGAAGCTTTCTTT.

This clonotype was recorded once. Since a much larger clone is just one base distant, this may be a read error. No conserved phenylalanine or tryptophan is present at the end of the CDR3, so a read error is the likely explanation. The rearrangement joins TRBV6-1 to TRBJ2-7; 10 bases agree with TRBD1. V shed 5 bases and J 3 bases; nucleotides not matched to a gene: 4. Germline CDR1 is MNHNS and CDR2 is SASEGT. The CDR3 consists of 14 residues. The CDR3 nucleotides are TGTGCCAGCAGTTGGACAGGGGGAATCTACGAGCAGTACCTC. Translating it yields CASSWTGGIYEQYL.

As for this clonotype: One end of the junction fails to match germline, which may point to a read error. The gene calls are TRBV20-1 and TRBJ2-7; 7 nucleotides line up with TRBD2. This CDR3 is built from 15 residues. In germline, CDR1 is DFQATT, CDR2 SNEGSKA (reference sequence). The CDR3: CGARDPGLLTYEQHF. The DNA of the CDR3 is TGCGGTGCTAGAGATCCGGGACTACTAACCTACGAGCAGCACTTC.

This clonotype has just a few counts. Given a much more abundant clone one base away, this may be a read error. This sequence joins TRBV20-1 and TRBJ2-7, with D possibly called TRBD1 or TRBD2 (5 bases each). The germline CDR1 and CDR2 sequences are DFQATT and SNEGSKA (reference sequence). This CDR3 comprises 13 residues. Trimming pared 5 bases from V and 4 bases from J, leaving 15 bases between. The CDR3 nucleotides read TGCAGTGCTGGTACCTGGGACGGGTACGAGCAGTACTTC. This translates into CSAGTWDGYEQYF.

This clonotype was observed at least ten times. This chain uses TRBV10-1 with TRBJ2-2; D is uncertain. The CDR3 is 14 amino acids. In germline, CDR1 is WNHNN, CDR2 SYGVQD (reference sequence). Trimming stripped 3 bases from V and 7 bases from J, with 12 bases between. The DNA of the CDR3 is TGCGCCAGCAGTGAAGCTCCCTACGACGGGGAGCTGTTTTTT. This encodes CASSEAPYDGELFF.

The table lists this clonotype with many counts. V gene TRBV6-6 combines with J gene TRBJ1-1, with a possible D match to TRBD1 (6 bases). There are 13 residues in the CDR3. The V end was cut by 6 bases, the J end by 0 bases, with 8 bases between. Germline V lookup: CDR1 MNHNY, CDR2 SVGAGI (reference sequence). The chain's CDR3 is CASSQGMNTEAFF. The CDR3 nucleotides read TGTGCCAGCAGCCAGGGGATGAACACTGAAGCTTTCTTT.

This clonotype came up many times. The chain carries TRBV7-9 and TRBJ2-7; tentative D call: TRBD2 (5 bases). Per germline, CDR1 SEHNR and CDR2 FQNEAQ (reference sequence). V was trimmed by 1 base and J by 4 bases, leaving 11 bases between them. CDR3 length: 14 amino acids. The CDR3 loop reads CASSLGPDWYEQYF. CDR3 coding DNA: TGTGCCAGCAGCTTAGGGCCGGACTGGTACGAGCAGTACTTC. The full variable domain, its missing parts supplied by reference TRBV7-9 and TRBJ2-7, is DTGVSQNPRHKITKRGQNVTFRCDPISEHNRLYWYRQTLGQGPEFLTYFQNEAQLEKSRLLSDRFSAERPKGSFSTLEIQRTEQGDSAMYLCASSLGPDWYEQYFGPGTRLTVT.

This clonotype has just a few counts. The V gene is TRBV27, the J gene TRBJ2-1, with a possible D match to TRBD2 (6 bases). This CDR3 has 15 amino acids. Looked up from germline, CDR1 is MNHEY and CDR2 is SMNVEV (reference sequence). The V gene lost 3 bases and the J gene lost 4 bases, with 13 bases spanning the gap. CDR3 amino acids: CASSFAAEGYNEQFF. CDR3 nucleotide sequence: TGTGCCAGCAGTTTTGCAGCGGAGGGGTACAATGAGCAGTTCTTC.

This clonotype was seen a few times. The CDR3 region is CASSLGQTGEQYF. In nucleotides, the CDR3 is TGTGCCAGCAGCTTAGGACAGACGGGCGAGCAGTACTTC. The chain combines TRBV7-9 with TRBJ2-7, with D perhaps matching TRBD1 (5 bases). V lost 1 base to trimming and J lost 6 bases, with 10 bases between them. The CDR3 has 13 residues. Germline V lookup: CDR1 SEHNR, CDR2 FQNEAQ (reference sequence). Complete variable domain (other parts from reference TRBV7-9 and TRBJ2-7): DTGVSQNPRHKITKRGQNVTFRCDPISEHNRLYWYRQTLGQGPEFLTYFQNEAQLEKSRLLSDRFSAERPKGSFSTLEIQRTEQGDSAMYLCASSLGQTGEQYFGPGTRLTVT.

This clonotype was detected many times. The gene calls are TRBV4-1 and TRBJ2-7, with TRBD2 matching 8 bases. With V trimmed by 5 bases and J by 0 bases, 6 bases remained unmatched. This CDR3 has 15 amino acids. CDR1 and CDR2 (germline): MGHRA, YSYEKL. The chain's CDR3 is CASSYSGTSSYEQYF. As DNA, the CDR3 is TGCGCCAGCAGCTACTCCGGGACTAGCTCCTACGAGCAGTACTTC.

This clonotype was recorded many times. The genes are TRBV29-1 and TRBJ2-5; perhaps TRBD1 as D (5 bases). The germline V gene encodes CDR1 SQVTM and CDR2 ANQGSEA. The CDR3 sequence is 14 residues long. Trimming stripped 7 bases from V and 2 bases from J, with 17 bases between. The CDR3 bases are TGCAGCGCCGAAGGGGCGAGCGTTCAAGAGACCCAGTACTTC. It translates to CSAEGASVQETQYF.

Many counts were recorded for this clonotype. CDR3: CASSYAWENTEAFF. In nucleotides, the CDR3 is TGTGCCAGCAGTTACGCGTGGGAAAACACTGAAGCTTTCTTT. The rearrangement uses TRBV6-5 and TRBJ1-1; D call uncertain. Trimming stripped 2 bases from V and 2 bases from J, with 9 bases between. The germline V gene has CDR1 MNHEY and CDR2 SVGAGI. CDR3 length: 14 residues.

There are many counts of this clonotype. The chain has TRBV4-1 and TRBJ1-1; maybe TRBD1 (5 bases). The germline V and J ends were trimmed by 2 bases and 0 bases, with 13 bases remaining between them. Germline assignment: CDR1 MGHRA and CDR2 YSYEKL. This CDR3 is built from 16 residues. Here the CDR3 DNA reads TGCGCCAGCAGCCAAAGAGGACACACTTTGAACACTGAAGCTTTCTTT. Protein: CASSQRGHTLNTEAFF.